This T cell receptor (beta chain) was captured by sequencing in a study of T-cell reconstitution after alpha-beta-depleted transplantation in children. Preparation of the TCRbeta library was carried out with unique molecular identifiers. TCRdb processed the PCR reads anew with MiXCR; each CDR3 protein has one entry. The sample has fewer than 450,000 distinct CDR3 sequences, about 17% seen once. This clonotype appeared once. This specimen was PBMCs, mostly from graft donor cells, taken 360 days after TCRalphabeta/CD19-depleted stem cell transplant. The source is a male patient aged 2-10 years who had a stem cell transplant for acute lymphoblastic leukemia, so the T cells may come from the graft donor.

CDR3 region: CASRATGWGEGSNHGHNEQFF. CDR3 DNA: TGTGCCAGCAGAGCTACCGGCTGGGGAGAAGGTTCAAACCATGGCCACAATGAGCAGTTCTTC. This chain links TRBV11-2 with TRBJ2-1; D perhaps matches TRBD2 (5 bases). This CDR3 has 21 residues. The V end was cut by 6 bases, the J end by 5 bases, with 35 bases between. CDR1 and CDR2 from the germline V gene are SGHAT and FQNNGV.